The 16 T cell receptor beta chains in this list originate from one sample, sequenced in a study of response to subunit inactivated influenza vaccine listed by TCRdb under 2018. Library preparation was by RT-PCR. TCRdb names Illumina HiSeq 2500 as the instrument used. TCRdb reanalyzed the raw reads on its own, using fastp at Q25 for trimming and MiXCR for clone calling, and kept in-frame beta chains. Rows merge per CDR3 protein into single entries with the most common DNA and genes. In all, the sample holds 550,000 to 800,000 distinct CDR3 sequences, and 15% to 18% of those were seen once. The ten biggest clones cover roughly 10% of the sample. The sample in question was PBMCs from blood, obtained 11 to 12 days after vaccination. The receptors come from a man aged 50-60 years who received an inactivated influenza vaccine. Donor details come from another sample of the same person, matched by shared clones.

This clonotype was seen at least ten times. The chain links TRBV12-3 or TRBV12-4 to TRBJ2-1; 12 bases match TRBD2. CDR3 size: 15 residues. V lost 6 bases, J lost 4 bases, and 4 bases stayed unmatched. The CDR3 nucleotides read TGTGCCAGCAGAAGACTAGCGGGAGCTTACAATGAGCAGTTCTTC. This translates into CASRRLAGAYNEQFF.

J is TRBJ2-3 and V is TRBV10-3; TRBD2 is a possible D gene (7 bases). V lost 3 bases and J 1 base, leaving 11 bases between the germline ends. The CDR3 covers 15 residues. Germline V gene sequence: CDR1 ENHRY, CDR2 SYGVKD. The CDR3 reads CAISDRGGGTDTQYF. For the CDR3, the DNA is TGTGCCATCAGTGACAGGGGAGGGGGCACAGATACGCAGTATTTT.

In this sample, this clonotype turned up a few times. This chain joins TRBV28 and TRBJ2-3; the match to TRBD2 covers 11 bases. CDR1 and CDR2 (germline): MDHEN, SYDVKM. This CDR3 region has 17 residues. The V segment lost 4 bases and the J segment 1 base; nucleotides outside the gene matches: 7. CDR3 sequence reads: CASSSTSGSTGTDTQYF. CDR3 sequence (DNA): TGTGCCAGCAGTTCCACTAGCGGGAGTACGGGCACAGATACGCAGTATTTT.

The sample holds one count of this clonotype. The genes are TRBV27 and TRBJ2-2; tentatively, D is TRBD1 or TRBD2 (5 bases each). CDR1 is MNHEY and CDR2 is SMNVEV in the germline V gene (reference sequence). V was trimmed by 1 base and J by 6 bases, leaving 15 bases between them. The CDR3 runs 16 residues. CDR3 sequence: CASSLLLGPYSGELFF. The CDR3 DNA reads as TGTGCCAGCAGTTTATTGTTGGGACCCTATTCCGGGGAGCTGTTTTTT.

V is TRBV4-2 and J is TRBJ2-3; D remains unclear. V was clipped by 2 bases and J by 1 base, with 13 bases between them. Germline V gene sequence: CDR1 LGHNA, CDR2 YNFKEQ. This CDR3 is built from 16 residues. CDR3: CASSQFETQGTDTQYF. In DNA form, the CDR3 reads TGTGCCAGCAGCCAATTCGAAACTCAGGGCACAGATACGCAGTATTTT.

This clonotype was detected a few times. The chain couples TRBV6-7 to TRBJ1-5, with 8 bases matching TRBD1. TRBV6-7 is an open reading frame whose function is uncertain. The junction had 9 bases not matched to a gene; V was cut back by 8 bases and J by 0 bases. This CDR3 has 16 amino acids. CDR3 DNA: TGTGCCAGCTGGACAGGGCCCTCCTATAGCAATCAGCCCCAGCATTTT. Protein sequence: CASWTGPSYSNQPQHF.

This clonotype has more than one count but fewer than ten. The chain couples TRBV12-3 or TRBV12-4 to TRBJ2-3; the match to TRBD2 covers 7 bases. The CDR3 is 15 amino acids. Trimming removed 3 bases from V and 4 bases from J; junction bases left unmatched: 7. Here the CDR3 reads CASSFTSGAADTQYF. CDR3 coding DNA: TGTGCCAGCAGTTTTACCAGCGGGGCTGCAGATACGCAGTATTTT.

The rearrangement uses TRBV20-1 and TRBJ2-7; tentatively, D is TRBD2 (6 bases). Between the trimmed V and J ends, which lost 2 bases and 2 bases, there was a span of 13 bases. Germline CDR1 DFQATT, CDR2 SNEGSKA (reference sequence). This CDR3 contains 14 residues. The CDR3: CSARFSSVAYEQYF. The CDR3 DNA reads as TGCAGTGCTAGATTCTCTAGCGTCGCCTACGAGCAGTACTTC.

This clonotype was found a few times. The chain recombines TRBV12-3 or TRBV12-4 with TRBJ2-7; 7 nucleotides agree with TRBD2. The CDR3 spans 15 residues. J lost 0 bases, V lost 6 bases, and 8 bases had no gene match. CDR3 sequence (DNA): TGTGCCAGCAGACCAGCGGGATCCTACTCCTACGAGCAGTACTTC. Translation: CASRPAGSYSYEQYF.

V and J are TRBV20-1 and TRBJ2-5; D is unresolved. The CDR3 spans 11 residues. CDR1 and CDR2 from the germline V gene are DFQATT and SNEGSKA (reference sequence). V lost 0 bases to trimming and J lost 5 bases, with 4 bases between them. This CDR3 reads CSARDWETQYF. The DNA of the CDR3 is TGCAGTGCTAGAGATTGGGAGACCCAGTACTTC.

The gene calls are TRBV6-1 and TRBJ1-4, with 9 positions matching TRBD1. Germline V gives CDR1 MNHNS, CDR2 SASEGT. The CDR3 totals 15 residues. V shed 5 bases, J shed 6 bases, and the junction held 7 bases outside the gene matches. CDR3 protein: CASSTTGTGYEKLFF. The CDR3 region has the DNA TGTGCCAGCAGTACCACCGGGACAGGGTATGAAAAACTGTTTTTT.

The rearrangement joins TRBV12-3 or TRBV12-4 to TRBJ2-7, with 8 bases aligning to TRBD2. The CDR3 totals 13 residues. Germline trimming cut 6 bases from V and 3 bases from J; bases unmatched to any gene: 4. The CDR3 DNA reads TGTGCCAGCAGCTTGACTAGCGTCTACGAGCAGTACTTC. This encodes CASSLTSVYEQYF.

With respect to this clonotype: Germline is not matched at one junction end, which may reflect a read error. The rearrangement links TRBV4-2 to TRBJ2-5, with D perhaps TRBD1 or TRBD2 (5 bases each). Germline CDR1 LGHNA, CDR2 YNFKEQ. The CDR3 is made up of 14 amino acids. The CDR3 here is CASSPRGQRETQHF. The DNA of the CDR3 is TGTGCCAGCAGCCCGAGGGGCCAGAGGGAGACCCAGCACTTC.

The sample holds a few counts of this clonotype. The chain combines TRBV6-4 with TRBJ2-1; 11 bases map to TRBD2. V lost 6 bases and J lost 7; bases outside the gene matches: 17. Germline V gene data show CDR1 as MRHNA and CDR2 as SNTAGT. The CDR3 sequence is 18 residues long. The CDR3 here is CASSPGLAGHTGLNEQFF. DNA for the CDR3: TGTGCCAGCAGCCCTGGACTAGCGGGCCATACCGGACTTAATGAGCAGTTCTTC.

The chain employs TRBV5-1 and TRBJ2-3; perhaps TRBD2 as D (6 bases). The ends were cut back, 0 bases at V and 3 bases at J, with 23 bases in the middle. CDR1 is SGHRS and CDR2 is YFSETQ in the germline V gene. The CDR3 length is 19 residues. The CDR3 here is CASSLAGFLERVGTDTQYF. CDR3 DNA sequence: TGCGCCAGCAGCTTGGCAGGCTTTCTGGAGCGGGTAGGAACAGATACGCAGTATTTT.

This chain connects TRBV7-6 to TRBJ2-3, with TRBD2 matching over 7 bases. Per the germline V gene, CDR1 is SGHVS and CDR2 is FNYEAQ. Losses at the gene ends were 2 bases for V and 4 bases for J; bases not matched to a gene: 6. CDR3 length: 15 residues. CDR3 region: CASSLTSVSPDTQYF. DNA of the CDR3: TGTGCCAGCAGCTTAACTAGCGTGTCCCCAGATACGCAGTATTTT.